The 10 T cell receptor beta chains reported below all come from one sample, sequenced in a study of shared clonotypes between healthy human individuals. Assay: immunoSEQ multiplex PCR; the TCRdb copy retains only in-frame clones and omits some. The sample lists approximately 980,000 clones, around 80% seen once, with 1.5% in the top ten. The sample was memory CD4+ T cells sorted from blood. Sample subset: CD45RA-negative fraction. These receptors all come from a man between 18 and 35 years old in good health.

This clone was detected many times. The V gene is TRBV4-2, the J gene TRBJ2-3; tentative D call: TRBD2 (5 bases). Trimming pared 0 bases from V and 9 bases from J, leaving 16 bases between. The CDR3 has 15 amino acids. Germline-derived CDR1 and CDR2 are LGHNA and YNFKEQ. This chain's CDR3 is CASSQEAGAQRTQYF. CDR3 in DNA: TGTGCCAGCAGCCAAGAGGCGGGCGCACAGCGGACGCAGTATTTT.

This chain joins TRBV10-3 and TRBJ1-1; a weak D match, TRBD1 (5 bases). The CDR3 sequence is 13 residues long. Per germline, CDR1 ENHRY and CDR2 SYGVKD. Trimming left V 10 bases short and J 5 bases short, with 17 bases between. The CDR3 protein is CATTPGGGTEAFF. The CDR3 DNA follows: TGTGCCACCACCCCCGGGGGGGGTACTGAAGCTTTCTTT.

This chain connects TRBV4-1 to TRBJ1-5; TRBD1 agrees at 9 bases. In germline, CDR1 is MGHRA, CDR2 YSYEKL. The CDR3 is made up of 15 amino acids. V dropped 1 base and J dropped 4; count of bases not matched to a gene: 2. In DNA, the CDR3 is TGCGCCAGCAGCCAAGGAGGACAGGGGAATCAGCCCCAGCATTTT. Protein product: CASSQGGQGNQPQHF.

This rearrangement joins TRBV5-6 to TRBJ1-1; no firm D call. The CDR3 sequence is 13 residues long. Trimming stripped 0 bases from V and 11 bases from J, with 14 bases between. The V gene's germline CDR1 is SGHDT and CDR2 YYEEEE. The CDR3 sequence is CASSLDRMGFAFF. Here the CDR3 DNA reads TGTGCCAGCAGCTTGGACCGGATGGGGTTTGCTTTCTTT. The complete variable domain, with remaining parts taken from reference TRBV5-6 and TRBJ1-1, reads DAGVTQSPTHLIKTRGQQVTLRCSPKSGHDTVSWYQQALGQGPQFIFQYYEEEERQRGNFPDRFSGHQFPNYSSELNVNALLLGDSALYLCASSLDRMGFAFFGQGTRLTVV.

The chain uses TRBV7-6 and TRBJ2-1; 7 nucleotides line up with TRBD1. V lost 7 bases, J lost 2 bases, and 5 bases stayed unmatched. This CDR3 contains 14 residues. The germline CDR1 and CDR2 sequences are SGHVS and FNYEAQ. The CDR3, as DNA: TGTGCCAGCACCTCAGGGGGTACCTACAATGAGCAGTTCTTC. This encodes CASTSGGTYNEQFF.

The chain has TRBV10-3 and TRBJ2-5, with 8 bases identical to TRBD2. CDR3 length equals 15 residues. Trimming cost V 0 bases and J 4 bases; bases outside gene matches: 4. CDR1 is ENHRY and CDR2 is SYGVKD in the germline V gene. The CDR3 sequence is CAISESDLAGETQYF. The CDR3 region has the DNA TGTGCCATCAGTGAGTCGGACCTAGCGGGAGAGACCCAGTACTTC.

The CDR3 DNA reads as TGTGCCAGCAGCTCGAGCGGGAGGGCCTTTTATACGCAGTATTTT. Its translation: CASSSSGRAFYTQYF. The V call is TRBV7-9, the J call TRBJ2-3; TRBD2 aligns across 10 bases. This CDR3 contains 15 residues. The V and J ends lost 4 bases and 7 bases, in that order; junction bases with no gene match: 8. Germline V CDR1 and CDR2: SEHNR, FQNEAQ (reference sequence).

The table lists this clone with many counts. The identical CDR3 is also encoded by other nucleotide sequences in the sample. The rearrangement links TRBV6-1 to TRBJ2-2; the match to TRBD2 covers 9 bases. Germline lookup yields CDR1 MNHNS and CDR2 SASEGT. The V and J ends lost 3 bases and 6 bases, in that order; junction bases with no gene match: 8. The CDR3 has 16 amino acids. The CDR3 DNA reads as TGTGCCAGCAGTGAGACTGGCGGGGGGGCCTCCGGGGAGCTGTTTTTT. Translation gives CASSETGGGASGELFF.

This chain joins TRBV27 and TRBJ2-2; D is perhaps TRBD1 or TRBD2 (5 bases each). The ends were cut back, 5 bases at V and 5 bases at J, with 15 bases in the middle. The CDR3 sequence is 15 residues long. Germline loops: CDR1 MNHEY, CDR2 SMNVEV (reference sequence). The CDR3 coding sequence is TGTGCCAGCAGTCAGACAGCCGGGAAGACCGGGGAGCTGTTTTTT. Translated, it gives CASSQTAGKTGELFF.

The chain carries TRBV14 and TRBJ1-4; D remains unclear. V was shortened by 2 bases and J by 8 bases, with 9 bases between the two germline ends. This CDR3 comprises 13 residues. From germline, CDR1 is SGHDN and CDR2 FVKESK. In nucleotides, the CDR3 is TGTGCCAGCAGCCAACTCGCGGAGGAAAAACTGTTTTTT. It encodes CASSQLAEEKLFF. Based on the CDR3 plus reference TRBV14 and TRBJ1-4, the full variable domain is EAGVTQFPSHSVIEKGQTVTLRCDPISGHDNLYWYRRVMGKEIKFLLHFVKESKQDESGMPNNRFLAERTGGTYSTLKVQPAELEDSGVYFCASSQLAEEKLFFGSGTQLSVL.